The TCR beta chain described here comes from a study of T cells in Graves' hyperthyroidism and ophthalmopathy (dated by TCRdb to between 2018 and 2021). Describing the broader study: Peripheral blood was collected at initial diagnosis, before any treatment. The paper reports TCR Vbeta CDR3 sequencing of 140 or so peripheral blood samples: over 40 ophthalmopathy, roughly 80 hyperthyroidism and approximately 17 progressor patients. In over five Graves' hyperthyroidism patients, the study also compared T-cell repertoires from thyroid tissue with T-cell repertoires from blood. The roughly 91 discovery patients were randomly divided into training and test sets at a 7:3 ratio. An independent validation cohort of fewer than 20 hyperthyroidism patients and over 15 patients who later progressed to ophthalmopathy tested prospective prediction of ophthalmopathy. To identify TCR V-J signatures that set the groups apart, the researchers used a discovery cohort of 95 to 100 patients, made up of 43 with Graves' ophthalmopathy and 57 with stable Graves' hyperthyroidism. After blood sampling, hyperthyroidism patients were treated with methimazole at a starting dose of 30 mg daily, and ophthalmopathy patients were treated with high-dose intravenous methylprednisolone.

Overall study outcomes, separate from this receptor: Sample size was not statistically predetermined, and blinding of investigators to group allocation was not performed. In cross-validation, a model built on a 13 V-J signature told ophthalmopathy apart from stable hyperthyroidism with over 85% sensitivity and around 83% specificity, and in testing the same model reached 80%/75%. In validation, the model predicted progression to ophthalmopathy with 55% to 71% sensitivity and over 72% specificity, a median of 6.5 months before onset. Most expanded thyroid clonotypes (frequency above 0.001) were also detected in blood, a finding suggesting that blood repertoires may reflect thyroid immune responses.

The TCR beta CDR3 regions were amplified from RNA transcripts. A first-round RT-PCR of the TCR CDR3 used the HTBI primer set with the Qiagen OneStep RT-PCR kit. Libraries were constructed in a second round of multiplex PCR, after which size selection and purification were performed. Sequencing of the libraries was done on an Illumina HiSeq2000 using paired-end 100 bp reads. In the source study's methods: SOAPnuke was used to process the raw data, throwing out any read that contained adapters or uncalled bases, had a mean Phred below 15, or lacked an exact constant-primer or identifier match. High-quality paired reads were merged using COPE v1.2.5, and each unique nucleotide sequence was defined as a clonotype. MiTCR v1.1 was used to align clonotypes to the IMGT TRBV, TRBD and TRBJ reference segments. Analysis was restricted to V-J combinations with a frequency above 0.0001, which covered 99.2% of repertoires. A TCS score was defined as the ratio of F50 (clonal expansion) to E x V (chaos), with BLOSUM62-based TCRdist applied between CDR3 peptides within each V-J. Welch's t-statistics and random forest reduced roughly 540 V-J features to around 14, which were used in a naive Bayes classifier (R e1071). TCRdb applied fastp at Q25 and MiXCR to the public reads, then kept only in-frame beta chains. CDR3 protein duplicates are merged, each entry listing the most common genes and DNA. The authors' filters were not applied to this entry. Present in this sample are under 350,000 distinct CDR3 sequences, about a sixth of which were seen just once. Jointly, the top ten make up around 55% of the sample.

The CDR3 covers 16 residues, taking in both the cysteine and the phenylalanine. Solely the CDR3 DNA is kept, with 48 bases framed from the first base. V is clipped by 0 bases and J by 5 bases, and the sequence between their germline boundaries is 14 bases long. The germline V gene gives CDR1 as SGHRS and CDR2 as YFSETQ. This clonotype was picked up many times. Its antigen is unknown. Base qualities are not at hand, and no much larger clone is one base apart. In the ophthalmopathy patients, disease was moderately to severely active, with a Clinical Activity Score of 3 or more, a NOSPECS grade of 4 or more, and a duration of less than 3 months. Any patient with an uncontrolled infection, another autoimmune disease, pregnancy or lactation was excluded. Diagnoses relied on clinical symptoms, serum thyroxine and TRAb, thyroid ultrasound and orbital computed tomography. Ficoll-Paque density gradient centrifugation was used to isolate PBMCs from 8 to 10 ml of fresh peripheral blood. Trizol reagent was used to extract total RNA, and RNA quality was then checked on an Agilent 2100 Bioanalyzer.

What was sequenced was blood. The chain is encoded by TRBV5-1 joined to TRBJ2-2, with a weak D call of TRBD1 (5 bases match). This clonotype originated in a woman aged 55-69 years with Graves' ophthalmopathy. The DNA sequence is TGCGCCAGCAGCTTGGCATCCCAGGGTGGAACCGGGGAGCTGTTTTTT. It codes for CASSLASQGGTGELFF.